This T cell receptor beta chain was sequenced during a study of Ad26.COV2.S vaccination and SARS-CoV-2 variants. Study summary: The donor belonged to the COV1001 Ad26.COV2.S trial arm. Intramuscular Ad26.COV2.S at 5x10^10 or 1x10^11 viral particles. Overall study results and limits: Vaccinees reportedly had broad spike-specific CD8+ and CD4+ T cell responses.

The repertoire was sequenced with immunoSEQ multiplex PCR; TCRdb's copy has only in-frame clones and lacks some. The sample contains 300,000 to 400,000 clones, around 89% of which appear only once. V lost 3 bases, J lost 9 bases, and 9 bases lay in between. CDR1 is LNHDA, CDR2 SQIVND, per germline (reference sequence). CDR3 length: 12 amino acids. This clone was detected only once. Its antigen is still unknown. Treatment: some 19 received Ad26.COV2.S at low or high dose, single or two shots; about 5 received placebo; per-sample allocation not given. At day 63 after the first vaccine or placebo injection, samples were drawn. A Boston adult aged 18-55 years was the donor.

The rearrangement links TRBV19 to TRBJ2-1; D not resolved. Here the sequenced sample was peripheral blood, taken in a trial of Ad26.COV2.S vaccine versus placebo. The clonotype comes from a person between 18 and 65 years old who received the Ad26.COV2.S COVID-19 vaccine or a placebo. CDR3 coding DNA: TGTGCCAGTAGTATTTATATGGGTGAGCAGTTCTTC. Its protein is CASSIYMGEQFF.